The T cell receptor beta chain described here comes from a study of OX40 agonist ivuxolimab in advanced cancers. Assay: immunoSEQ multiplex PCR; the TCRdb copy retains only in-frame clones and omits some. Of 9,500 to 15,000 clones listed, about 75% were seen once; the top ten hold around 11%. Germline loops: CDR1 SGHNT, CDR2 YENEEA. The CDR3 covers 15 residues. Trimming took off 5 bases at V and 0 bases at J, with 11 bases between the two ends. The input for sequencing was CD4+ or CD8+ T cells sorted from blood, taken in a trial of the OX40 agonist ivuxolimab. The rearrangement joins TRBV11-3 to TRBJ2-1; no clear D gene. The sequence came from an adult with an advanced solid tumor such as melanoma, head and neck, liver or kidney cancer. CDR3 coding DNA: TGTGCCAGCAGCCAGGACGGTGCCTCCTACAATGAGCAGTTCTTC. This gives the protein CASSQDGASYNEQFF.